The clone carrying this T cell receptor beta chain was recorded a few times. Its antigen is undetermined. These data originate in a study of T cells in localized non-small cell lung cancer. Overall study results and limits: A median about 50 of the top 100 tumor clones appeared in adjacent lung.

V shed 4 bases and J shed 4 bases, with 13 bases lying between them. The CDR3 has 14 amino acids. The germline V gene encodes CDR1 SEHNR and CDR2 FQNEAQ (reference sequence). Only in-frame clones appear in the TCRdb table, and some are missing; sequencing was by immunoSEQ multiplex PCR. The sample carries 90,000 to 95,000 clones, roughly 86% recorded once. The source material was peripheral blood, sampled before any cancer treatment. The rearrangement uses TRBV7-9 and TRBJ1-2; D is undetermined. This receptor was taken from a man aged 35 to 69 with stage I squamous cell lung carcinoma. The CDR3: CASSSTKKAYGYTF. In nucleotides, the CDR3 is TGTGCCAGCAGCTCAACTAAGAAGGCCTATGGCTACACCTTC. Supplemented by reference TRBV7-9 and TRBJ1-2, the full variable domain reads DTGVSQNPRHKITKRGQNVTFRCDPISEHNRLYWYRQTLGQGPEFLTYFQNEAQLEKSRLLSDRFSAERPKGSFSTLEIQRTEQGDSAMYLCASSSTKKAYGYTFGSGTRLTVV.